This T cell receptor (beta chain) derives from a study of blood T cell repertoires in COVID-19. Across the whole study: Samples representing acute and convalescent COVID-19 were sourced from the United States, Italy and Spain. The cDNA or gDNA used as material had been derived from T cells, B-cell-depleted T cells, or PBMCs.

In the original processing: Amplification of reference gene primers provided the estimated nucleated cell counts. The repertoire was sequenced with immunoSEQ multiplex PCR; TCRdb's copy has only in-frame clones and lacks some. The DNA gave D and trimming, while V, J and clone size come from that table. The sample records 150,000 to 190,000 clones, 84% being singletons. Sequenced sample: peripheral blood. This sequence was found in a woman in her fifties or sixties with acute or convalescent COVID-19.

CDR3 loop: CASIGPMEYTF. The CDR3 bases are TGTGCCAGCATTGGGCCTATGGAATACACCTTC. V usage is TRBV6-5 and J usage is TRBJ1-2; no clear D. Between the trimmed V and J ends, which lost 7 bases and 11 bases, there was a span of 14 bases. The CDR3 extends over 11 amino acids. Germline CDR1 is MNHEY and CDR2 is SVGAGI.